Each of the 29 T cell receptor beta chains below was sequenced from the same sample in a study of T cell repertoires in cytomegalovirus infection. Each CDR3 protein gets one entry after TCRdb re-called the reads with MiXCR. The data contain approximately 110,000 distinct CDR3 sequences, under 55% of them singletons. For these TCRs, the target antigens are not known. Source: CD8+ T cells from cultured PBMCs, taken from culture after CMV antigen stimulation. The source is a human donor in good health (CMV status not recorded). Some clones in this sample may be carry-over from other donors' samples.

Only a few counts were recorded for this clonotype. This rearrangement joins TRBV18 to TRBJ2-7, with D possibly matching TRBD1 (6 bases). This CDR3 is 14 amino acids long. V was trimmed by 6 bases and J by 6 bases, leaving 18 bases between them. Germline lookup yields CDR1 KGHSH and CDR2 LQKENI. CDR3 residues: CASSQGQSVFEQYF. The CDR3 DNA sequence: TGTGCCAGCTCTCAAGGACAGTCCGTATTCGAGCAGTACTTC.

The gene calls are TRBV7-3 and TRBJ1-1, with a weak D call TRBD1 (6 bases). Germline-derived CDR1 and CDR2 are SGHTA and FQGTGA. This CDR3 contains 15 residues. V was pared by 6 bases and J by 1 base, with 15 bases between. In DNA, the CDR3 is TGTGCCAGCAGGTTACCGGGACAACCGAACACTGAAGCTTTCTTT. Its translation: CASRLPGQPNTEAFF.

J is TRBJ2-2 and V is TRBV19; either TRBD1 or TRBD2 may supply D (5 bases each). The CDR3 runs 17 residues. V was cut by 3 bases and J by 0 bases, with 14 bases left in between. Germline V CDR1 and CDR2: LNHDA, SQIVND (reference sequence). The CDR3 nucleotides are TGTGCCAGTAGTATTATGGGGGACGGAGCGAACACCGGGGAGCTGTTTTTT. It codes for CASSIMGDGANTGELFF.

V usage is TRBV4-1 and J usage is TRBJ2-1; D could derive from TRBD1 or TRBD2 (6 bases each). Trimming took off 1 base at V and 0 bases at J, with 16 bases between the two ends. The CDR3 is made up of 18 amino acids. CDR1 MGHRA and CDR2 YSYEKL come from the germline V gene. CDR3 coding DNA: TGCGCCAGCAGCCAAGTCGGGGGCCGAGTAAGCTCCTACAATGAGCAGTTCTTC. It is translated as CASSQVGGRVSSYNEQFF.

This chain joins TRBV18 and TRBJ1-3, with 7 bases lining up with TRBD1. This CDR3 spans 15 amino acids. With 4 bases clipped from V and 0 bases from J, the junction kept 3 bases outside the gene matches. Germline CDR1 KGHSH, CDR2 LQKENI. The CDR3 region is CASSLGTASGNTIYF. For the CDR3, the DNA is TGTGCCAGCTCACTGGGGACAGCCTCTGGAAACACCATATATTTT.

A few counts support this clonotype. The chain is built from TRBV6-2 or TRBV6-3 and TRBJ1-1, with unresolved D. V shed 2 bases and J shed 3 bases, with 7 bases lying between them. The CDR3 runs to 13 residues. The germline V gene has CDR1 MNHEY and CDR2 SVGEGT. The CDR3 coding sequence is TGTGCCAGCAGTTACGCAGGATACACTGAAGCTTTCTTT. Translating it yields CASSYAGYTEAFF.

The chain uses TRBV12-5 and TRBJ1-4; D not certain. The CDR3 is 14 amino acids. With 6 bases removed from V and 0 bases from J, the gap between germline ends came to 8 bases. From germline, CDR1 is LGHNT and CDR2 FRNRAP. The CDR3 DNA reads as TGTGCTAGTGGCTGGGCCTCAACTAATGAAAAACTGTTTTTT. Translating gives CASGWASTNEKLFF.

The chain employs TRBV5-1 and TRBJ1-1; 11 bases agree with TRBD1. Germline CDR1 reads SGHRS; CDR2 reads YFSETQ. The CDR3 has 16 residues. Trimming at V came to 4 bases and at J to 5 bases, leaving 10 bases not matched to a gene. CDR3 loop: CASSLGQGVSGTEAFF. Written as DNA, the CDR3 is TGCGCCAGCAGCCTGGGACAGGGGGTAAGTGGAACTGAAGCTTTCTTT.

The J gene is TRBJ2-1, the V gene TRBV14, with D tentatively TRBD1 (5 bases). CDR1 is SGHDN and CDR2 is FVKESK in the germline V gene. The ends were cut back, 2 bases at V and 0 bases at J, with 11 bases in the middle. CDR3 length: 16 residues. CDR3 bases: TGTGCCAGCAGCCAACCTGGCAGGGCCTCCTACAATGAGCAGTTCTTC. Amino acid sequence: CASSQPGRASYNEQFF.

This clonotype came up a few times. This chain joins TRBV5-1 and TRBJ1-2, with unresolved D. CDR3 length: 14 amino acids. V was clipped by 0 bases and J by 4 bases, with 10 bases between them. Germline lookup yields CDR1 SGHRS and CDR2 YFSETQ. The CDR3 DNA reads as TGCGCCAGCAGCTTGGCAGGTTATCTCTATGGCTACACCTTC. The encoded protein is CASSLAGYLYGYTF.

V gene TRBV9 combines with J gene TRBJ2-3; D is uncertain. The germline V gene encodes CDR1 SGDLS and CDR2 YYNGEE. Deletions cut 1 base from V and 0 bases from J, with 9 bases between. The length of the CDR3 is 15 residues. The CDR3 loop reads CASSVLISSTDTQYF. CDR3 DNA sequence: TGTGCCAGCAGCGTACTGATTTCTAGCACAGATACGCAGTATTTT.

This clonotype was counted between two and nine times. The V call is TRBV14, the J call TRBJ2-5, with TRBD2 identical over 8 bases. The trim removed 0 bases at V and 9 bases at J, leaving 9 bases unmatched. There are 15 residues in the CDR3. Germline lookup yields CDR1 SGHDN and CDR2 FVKESK. This CDR3 reads CASSQEAGGRQSQYF. For the CDR3, the DNA is TGTGCCAGCAGCCAAGAGGCGGGGGGAAGACAGTCCCAGTACTTC.

CDR3: CSIPAGANVLTF. In DNA form, the CDR3 reads TGCAGCATCCCGGCCGGGGCCAACGTCCTGACTTTC. The genes are TRBV29-1 and TRBJ2-6; D call uncertain. Per the germline V gene, CDR1 is SQVTM and CDR2 is ANQGSEA. V lost 8 bases to trimming and J lost 4 bases, with 9 bases between them. The CDR3 length is 12 residues.

The J gene is TRBJ2-3, the V gene TRBV12-3 or TRBV12-4; D perhaps matches TRBD2 (6 bases). The CDR3 is 15 amino acids. V lost 6 bases and J lost 1, with 14 bases in between. The CDR3 loop reads CASSPGGGGTDTQYF. CDR3 coding DNA: TGTGCCAGCAGCCCAGGAGGCGGGGGCACAGATACGCAGTATTTT.

V is TRBV19 and J is TRBJ2-3; 8 bases fit TRBD1. The trim removed 4 bases at V and 6 bases at J, leaving 12 bases unmatched. The length of the CDR3 is 16 residues. Germline-derived CDR1 and CDR2 are LNHDA and SQIVND (reference sequence). CDR3 in amino acids: CASSSVRTGNSDTQYF. The CDR3 DNA reads TGTGCCAGTAGTAGCGTTCGGACAGGGAACTCGGATACGCAGTATTTT.

This clonotype was picked up many times. The chain uses TRBV6-2 or TRBV6-3 and TRBJ2-3; D not resolved. The CDR3 covers 16 residues. The V and J ends lost 5 bases and 3 bases respectively, with 18 bases between them. The germline gives CDR1 MNHEY, CDR2 SVGEGT. This chain's CDR3 is CASSPGPVNPTDTQYF. Written as DNA, the CDR3 is TGTGCCAGCAGTCCCGGACCCGTTAACCCGACAGATACGCAGTATTTT.

The CDR3 protein is CASSLLRESATNEKLFF. As DNA, the CDR3 is TGCGCCAGCAGCCTCCTTCGGGAATCCGCAACTAATGAAAAACTGTTTTTT. J is TRBJ1-4 and V is TRBV4-1, with unresolved D. Germline values: CDR1 MGHRA, CDR2 YSYEKL. The CDR3 consists of 17 residues. With 4 bases removed from V and 0 bases from J, the gap between germline ends came to 15 bases.

At least ten counts were recorded for this clonotype. As DNA, the CDR3 is TGTGCCAGTACCCCCGGACAGGGGCTCTTCGGTCAGCCCCAGCATTTT. Protein product: CASTPGQGLFGQPQHF. The chain is built from TRBV19 and TRBJ1-5; TRBD1 aligns across 9 bases. The V and J ends lost 7 bases and 6 bases, in that order; junction bases with no gene match: 13. This CDR3 is built from 16 residues. Per germline, CDR1 LNHDA and CDR2 SQIVND (reference sequence). Using reference TRBV19 and TRBJ1-5 for the parts outside the CDR3, the full variable domain is DGGITQSPKYLFRKEGQNVTLSCEQNLNHDAMYWYRQDPGQGLRLIYYSQIVNDFQKGDIAEGYSVSREKKESFPLTVTSAQKNPTAFYLCASTPGQGLFGQPQHFGDGTRLSIL.

The chain employs TRBV7-8 and TRBJ2-7, with 12 bases that match TRBD2. Looked up from germline, CDR1 is SGHVS and CDR2 is FQNEAQ. Trimming took 5 bases from V and 5 from J; bases not matched to a gene: 7. The CDR3 contains 15 residues. The CDR3 DNA reads TGTGCCAGCAGCCCAAGACTAGCGGGGGTGGACGAGCAGTACTTC. Amino acid sequence: CASSPRLAGVDEQYF.

This clonotype was detected only a few times. The chain joins TRBV6-1 to TRBJ1-3, with a weak D call TRBD1 (5 bases). V lost 6 bases and J 2 bases, leaving 5 bases between the germline ends. Germline values: CDR1 MNHNS, CDR2 SASEGT. CDR3 size: 12 residues. CDR3 region: CASRGPGNTIYF. CDR3 bases: TGTGCCAGCAGGGGGCCTGGAAACACCATATATTTT.

V usage is TRBV7-4 and J usage is TRBJ2-4, with D uncertain. V was pared by 5 bases and J by 13 bases, with 12 bases between. The CDR3 length is 11 residues. The V gene's germline CDR1 is SGHVT and CDR2 SQSDAQ. Here the CDR3 DNA reads TGTGCCAGCAGCCCCTCCGGACCCCAGTACTTC. It specifies CASSPSGPQYF.

This clonotype was seen only a few times. For the CDR3, the DNA is TGTGCCAGCAGCCCCTGGGTGAACACTGAAGCTTTCTTT. This encodes CASSPWVNTEAFF. This chain uses TRBV7-2 with TRBJ1-1; D is undetermined. Trimming took off 5 bases at V and 0 bases at J, with 7 bases between the two ends. This CDR3 spans 13 amino acids. Looked up from germline, CDR1 is SGHTA and CDR2 is FQGNSA. The entire variable domain, with the rest obtained from reference TRBV7-2 and TRBJ1-1, is as follows: GAGVSQSPSNKVTEKGKDVELRCDPISGHTALYWYRQSLGQGLEFLIYFQGNSAPDKSGLPSDRFSAERTGGSVSTLTIQRTQQEDSAVYLCASSPWVNTEAFFGQGTRLTVV.

This clonotype appeared a few times. The chain couples TRBV28 to TRBJ2-5; 10 bases match TRBD1. V was clipped by 1 base and J by 4 bases; unmatched bases: 6. CDR1 and CDR2 (germline): MDHEN, SYDVKM. This CDR3 has 16 residues. CDR3 sequence reads: CASSLSTGGYGETQYF. Here the CDR3 DNA reads TGTGCCAGCAGTTTATCGACAGGGGGCTATGGAGAGACCCAGTACTTC.

The chain combines TRBV6-1 with TRBJ2-3, with a tentative D call TRBD1 (6 bases). With 5 bases removed from V and 3 bases from J, the gap between germline ends came to 12 bases. The CDR3 extends over 14 amino acids. The V gene's germline CDR1 is MNHNS and CDR2 SASEGT. CDR3 amino acids: CASSYGQGTDTQYF. CDR3 coding DNA: TGTGCCAGCAGTTACGGCCAGGGGACAGATACGCAGTATTTT.

This sequence joins TRBV28 and TRBJ1-5; D call uncertain. There are 13 residues in the CDR3. Germline CDR1 is MDHEN and CDR2 is SYDVKM. V was cut by 5 bases and J by 5 bases, with 10 bases left in between. The CDR3 spells CASSPLIYQPQHF. DNA of the CDR3: TGTGCCAGCAGTCCCCTGATTTATCAGCCCCAGCATTTT.

This chain connects TRBV20-1 to TRBJ1-2; 7 bases map to TRBD1. Germline CDR1 DFQATT, CDR2 SNEGSKA (reference sequence). Trimming took 3 bases from V and 8 from J; bases not matched to a gene: 12. The CDR3 has 14 residues. In DNA form, the CDR3 reads TGCAGTGCTAGGAAACAGGGGTTAGTGGGAGGCTACACCTTC. Protein sequence: CSARKQGLVGGYTF.

This sequence joins TRBV27 and TRBJ2-7; 8 bases map to TRBD1. Germline CDR1 reads MNHEY; CDR2 reads SMNVEV (reference sequence). Germline trimming cut 0 bases from V and 0 bases from J; bases unmatched to any gene: 4. This CDR3 comprises 16 residues. CDR3 sequence: CASSLSWTGPSYEQYF. The CDR3 DNA is TGTGCCAGCAGTTTATCGTGGACAGGGCCCTCCTACGAGCAGTACTTC.

The rearrangement links TRBV6-5 to TRBJ1-1; tentative D call: TRBD1 (5 bases). Trimming cost V 7 bases and J 8 bases, with 11 bases left between them. From germline, CDR1 is MNHEY and CDR2 SVGAGI. The CDR3 is 11 residues long. As DNA, the CDR3 is TGTGCCAGCACCCAGGGTCACGAAGCTTTCTTT. Protein sequence: CASTQGHEAFF.

This clonotype was seen a few times. The J gene is TRBJ1-5, the V gene TRBV12-3 or TRBV12-4; the D gene is possibly TRBD1 (5 bases). The CDR3 sequence is 15 residues long. Deletions cut 5 bases from V and 0 bases from J, with 11 bases between. For the CDR3, the DNA is TGTGCCAGCAGTCTTGGGGGGGTTAGCAATCAGCCCCAGCATTTT. Translating it yields CASSLGGVSNQPQHF.